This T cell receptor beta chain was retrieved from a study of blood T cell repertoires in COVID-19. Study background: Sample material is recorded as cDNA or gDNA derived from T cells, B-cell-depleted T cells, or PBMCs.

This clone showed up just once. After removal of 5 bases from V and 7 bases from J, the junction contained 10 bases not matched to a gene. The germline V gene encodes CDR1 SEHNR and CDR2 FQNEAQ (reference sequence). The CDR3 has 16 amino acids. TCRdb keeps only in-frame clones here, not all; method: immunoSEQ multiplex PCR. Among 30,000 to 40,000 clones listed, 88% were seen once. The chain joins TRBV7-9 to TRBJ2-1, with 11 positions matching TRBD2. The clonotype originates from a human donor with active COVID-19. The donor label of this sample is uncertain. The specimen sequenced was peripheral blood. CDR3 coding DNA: TGTGCCAGCAGCGTGCGATCTAGCGGGGGGTTAAATGAGCAGTTCTTC. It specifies CASSVRSSGGLNEQFF. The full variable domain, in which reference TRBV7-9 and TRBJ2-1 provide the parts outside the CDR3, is DTGVSQNPRHKITKRGQNVTFRCDPISEHNRLYWYRQTLGQGPEFLTYFQNEAQLEKSRLLSDRFSAERPKGSFSTLEIQRTEQGDSAMYLCASSVRSSGGLNEQFFGPGTRLTVL.